This T cell receptor (beta chain) was identified during a study of control samples from healthy donors and cancer patients. TCRdb's table, derived via immunoSEQ multiplex PCR, lists solely in-frame clones and lacks some. In the table there are fewer than 200,000 clones, about 94% of which are singletons. Source material: PBMCs. The origin of this receptor is a man aged 60 to 69 with colorectal cancer.

Here the CDR3 DNA reads TGTGCCAGCAGTCACCCGGGCCGGTGGGGCTACACCTTC. It codes for CASSHPGRWGYTF. The chain couples TRBV12-3 or TRBV12-4 to TRBJ1-2; D is undetermined. The CDR3 consists of 13 residues. The V end was cut by 5 bases, the J end by 8 bases, with 15 bases between.